This T cell receptor beta chain stems from a study of T cell repertoires in cytomegalovirus infection. Study-wide background: Selected CMV epitopes included recently identified HLA-C-restricted ones as well as well-studied HLA-B-restricted ones. Indications of both CMV infection and matching HLA type were provided by public TCR beta signatures.

TCRdb reprocessed the reads with MiXCR, giving one entry per CDR3 protein. Of hundreds of thousands of distinct CDR3 sequences listed, about 33% were seen once; the top ten hold 13%. V gave up 3 bases and J gave up 0 bases, with 11 bases separating them. This CDR3 has 16 residues. Germline CDR1 reads SNHLY; CDR2 reads FYNNEI. Study-level results: Clonotypes of TCR beta that were HLA-C-restricted and CMV-specific dominated the ex vivo response. CMV carriers having the relevant HLA were flagged by cumulative public TCR beta family frequency.

About this clonotype: Antigen unknown.

The source of this sequence is a human donor in good health (CMV status not recorded). Some clones in this sample may be carry-over from other donors' samples. Sequences were derived from cultured CD8+ T cells from PBMCs, sampled from culture after CMV antigen stimulation. This rearrangement joins TRBV2 to TRBJ2-2; D unresolved. The CDR3 bases are TGTGCCAGCAGTGACTCCGTGAAAGCGAACACCGGGGAGCTGTTTTTT. This sequence encodes CASSDSVKANTGELFF.